The present T cell receptor gamma chain was sequenced within a study of intestinal T cells in coeliac disease. The overall study: Mean age was about 16 for coeliac patients versus 45 to 55 for controls.

The junction had 10 bases not matched to a gene; V was cut back by 0 bases and J by 6 bases. There are 16 residues in the CDR3. From germline, CDR1 is EGSNGY and CDR2 YDSYNSKV. On this clone: Its antigen is not identified.

LymphoTrack primers amplified TRG sequences from about 200 ng of biopsy DNA. TCRdb re-processed the multiplex PCR reads using CATT. In the table there are over 1,500 gamma-chain clones, approximately 50% of which are singletons. Broader study findings: Using TRD kmers, classification was 22 of 22 correct; leave-one-out accuracy reportedly around 91%. Leave-one-out accuracy for TRG clustering was reportedly 87%, training just under 95%. Some TCR sequences were likely missing due to degraded FFPE-derived DNA.

About 10 formalin-fixed paraffin-embedded scrolls, each 5 µm thick, supplied each case's genomic DNA. The sequence was obtained from a human donor with celiac disease. Sequences were obtained from a duodenal biopsy. The chain joins TRGV2 to TRGJP2. The CDR3 reads CATWDGGYSGDWIKTF. The DNA of the CDR3 is TGTGCCACCTGGGACGGGGGCTATAGCGGTGATTGGATCAAGACGTTT.